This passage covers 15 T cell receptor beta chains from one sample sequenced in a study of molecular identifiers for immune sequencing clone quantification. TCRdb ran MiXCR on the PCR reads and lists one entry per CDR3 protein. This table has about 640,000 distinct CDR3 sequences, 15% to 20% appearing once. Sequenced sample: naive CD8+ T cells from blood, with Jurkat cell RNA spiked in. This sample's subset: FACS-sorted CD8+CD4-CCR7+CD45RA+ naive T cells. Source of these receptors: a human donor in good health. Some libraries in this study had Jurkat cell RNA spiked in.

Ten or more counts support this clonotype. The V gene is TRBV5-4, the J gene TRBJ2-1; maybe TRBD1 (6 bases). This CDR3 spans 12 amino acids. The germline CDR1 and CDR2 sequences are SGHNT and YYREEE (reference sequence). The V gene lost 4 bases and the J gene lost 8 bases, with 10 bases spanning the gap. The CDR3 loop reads CASSINRDEQFF. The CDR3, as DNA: TGTGCCAGCAGCATTAACAGGGATGAGCAGTTCTTC.

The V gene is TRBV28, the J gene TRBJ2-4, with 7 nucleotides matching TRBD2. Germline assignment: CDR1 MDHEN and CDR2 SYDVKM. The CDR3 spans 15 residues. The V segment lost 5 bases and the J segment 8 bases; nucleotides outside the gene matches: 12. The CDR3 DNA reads TGTGCCAGCAGTCAACCAGCGGGACCTCTGGACATTCAGTACTTC. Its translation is CASSQPAGPLDIQYF.

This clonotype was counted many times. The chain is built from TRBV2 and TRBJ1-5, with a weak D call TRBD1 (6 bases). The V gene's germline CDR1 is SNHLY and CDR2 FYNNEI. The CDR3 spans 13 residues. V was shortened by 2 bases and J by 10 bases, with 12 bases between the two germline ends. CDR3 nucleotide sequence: TGTGCCAGCAGTGAACGACAGGAGATTCCCCAGCATTTT. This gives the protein CASSERQEIPQHF.

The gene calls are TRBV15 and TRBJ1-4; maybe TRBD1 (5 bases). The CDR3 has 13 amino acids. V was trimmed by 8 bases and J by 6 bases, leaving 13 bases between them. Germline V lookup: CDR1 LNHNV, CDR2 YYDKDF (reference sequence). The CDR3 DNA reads TGTGCCACCGTAGGGGTTTTCGATGAAAAACTGTTTTTT. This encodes CATVGVFDEKLFF.

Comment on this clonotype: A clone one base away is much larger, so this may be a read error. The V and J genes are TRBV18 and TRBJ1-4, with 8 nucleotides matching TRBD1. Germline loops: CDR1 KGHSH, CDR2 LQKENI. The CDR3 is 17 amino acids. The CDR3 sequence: CASSPYYQGAKNEKLSF. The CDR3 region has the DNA TGTGCCAGCTCACCATACTACCAGGGGGCAAAGAATGAAAAACTGTCTTTT.

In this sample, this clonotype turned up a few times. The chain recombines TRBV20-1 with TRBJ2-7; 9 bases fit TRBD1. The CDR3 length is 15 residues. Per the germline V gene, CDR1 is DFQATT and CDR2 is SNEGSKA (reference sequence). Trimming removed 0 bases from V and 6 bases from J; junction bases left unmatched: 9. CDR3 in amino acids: CSARDRDRVPLEQYF. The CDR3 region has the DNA TGCAGTGCTAGAGATCGGGACAGGGTCCCCCTCGAGCAGTACTTC.

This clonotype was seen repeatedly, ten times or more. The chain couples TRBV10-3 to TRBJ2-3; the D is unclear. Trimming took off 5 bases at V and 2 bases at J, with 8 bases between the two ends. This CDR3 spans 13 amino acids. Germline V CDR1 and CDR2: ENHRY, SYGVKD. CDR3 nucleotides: TGTGCCATCAGTAGGGATGACACAGATACGCAGTATTTT. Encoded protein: CAISRDDTDTQYF.

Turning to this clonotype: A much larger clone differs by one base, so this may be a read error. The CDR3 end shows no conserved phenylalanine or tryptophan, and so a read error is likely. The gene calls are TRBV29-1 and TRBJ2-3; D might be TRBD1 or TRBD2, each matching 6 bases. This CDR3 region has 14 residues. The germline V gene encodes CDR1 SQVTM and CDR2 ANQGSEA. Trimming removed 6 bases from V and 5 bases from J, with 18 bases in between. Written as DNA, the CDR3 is TGCAGCGTCCCGAGGGTGGAGGGGGTAGATACGCAGTATATT. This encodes CSVPRVEGVDTQYI.

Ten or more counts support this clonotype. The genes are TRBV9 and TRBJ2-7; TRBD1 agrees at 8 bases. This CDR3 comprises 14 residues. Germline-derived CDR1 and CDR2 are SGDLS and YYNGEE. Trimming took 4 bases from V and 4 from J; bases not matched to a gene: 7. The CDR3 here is CASSPGQEFYEQYF. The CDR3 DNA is TGTGCCAGCAGCCCGGGACAGGAGTTTTACGAGCAGTACTTC. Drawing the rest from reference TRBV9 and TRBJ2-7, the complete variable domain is DSGVTQTPKHLITATGQRVTLRCSPRSGDLSVYWYQQSLDQGLQFLIQYYNGEERAKGNILERFSAQQFPDLHSELNLSSLELGDSALYFCASSPGQEFYEQYFGPGTRLTVT.

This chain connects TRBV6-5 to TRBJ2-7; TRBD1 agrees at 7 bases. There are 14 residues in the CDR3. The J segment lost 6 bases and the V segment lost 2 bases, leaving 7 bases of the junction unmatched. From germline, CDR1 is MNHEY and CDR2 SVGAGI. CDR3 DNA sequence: TGTGCCAGCAGTTACACCGGCAGGGGGAGCGAGCAGTACTTC. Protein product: CASSYTGRGSEQYF.

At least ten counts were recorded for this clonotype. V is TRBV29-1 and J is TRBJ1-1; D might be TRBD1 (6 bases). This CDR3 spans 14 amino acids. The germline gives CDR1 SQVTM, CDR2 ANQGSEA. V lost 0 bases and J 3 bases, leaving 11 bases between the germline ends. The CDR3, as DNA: TGCAGCGTTGAAGATGTGGGGGGGCACACTGAAGCTTTCTTT. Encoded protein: CSVEDVGGHTEAFF.

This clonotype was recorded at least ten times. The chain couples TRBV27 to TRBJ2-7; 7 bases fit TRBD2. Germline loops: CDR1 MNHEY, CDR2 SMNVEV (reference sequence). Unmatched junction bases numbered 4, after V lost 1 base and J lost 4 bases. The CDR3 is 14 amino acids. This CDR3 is CASSLYGRSYEQYF. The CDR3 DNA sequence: TGTGCCAGCAGTTTATACGGGAGGTCTTACGAGCAGTACTTC.

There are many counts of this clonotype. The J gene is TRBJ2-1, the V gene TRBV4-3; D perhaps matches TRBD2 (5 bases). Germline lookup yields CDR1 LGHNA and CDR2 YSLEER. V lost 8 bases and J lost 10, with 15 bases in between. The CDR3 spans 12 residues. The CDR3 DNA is TGCGCCAGCGCCCGAGGGCTGGAAGAGCAGTTCTTC. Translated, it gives CASARGLEEQFF.

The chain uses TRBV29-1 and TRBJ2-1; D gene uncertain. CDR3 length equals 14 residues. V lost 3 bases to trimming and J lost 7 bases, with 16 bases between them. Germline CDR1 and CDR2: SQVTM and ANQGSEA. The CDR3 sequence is CSVDVTAVNNEQFF. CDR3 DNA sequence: TGCAGCGTTGACGTCACAGCTGTAAATAATGAGCAGTTCTTC.

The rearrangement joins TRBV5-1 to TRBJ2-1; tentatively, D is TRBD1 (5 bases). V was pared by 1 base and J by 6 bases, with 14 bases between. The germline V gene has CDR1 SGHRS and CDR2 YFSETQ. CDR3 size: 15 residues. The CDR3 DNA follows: TGCGCCAGCAGCTTGTATACAGGCCAGTTCAATGAGCAGTTCTTC. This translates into CASSLYTGQFNEQFF.